These T cell receptor beta chains were read from a single sample in a study of blood T cell repertoires in COVID-19. Produced via immunoSEQ multiplex PCR; TCRdb's table is partial and in-frame only. The repertoire holds 200,000 to 300,000 clones, 83% seen once, with less than 6.5% in the top ten. Source material: peripheral blood. The receptors come from a human donor in a cohort sampled during active COVID-19. Both conserved end residues are part of each CDR3. Fields, in order: D gene, J gene, V gene, clone size, CDR3 DNA, CDR3 protein. A D gene is named only where the DNA matches it firmly. Clone size is not always given. Where it is, it says once, few, many or a class for expanded clones.

d_gene: TRBD2
j_gene: TRBJ2-5
v_gene: TRBV10-1
abundance: -
CDR3nt: TGCGCCAGCAGTGTAAGGTCCGTGAGAAGCGGGGGGGCGGACAGCCAAGAGACCCAGTACTTC
CDR3aa: CASSVRSVRSGGADSQETQYF

d_gene: TRBD1
j_gene: TRBJ1-2
v_gene: TRBV2
abundance: -
CDR3nt: TGTGCCAGCAGGGGACAGGAGAACTATGGCTACACCTTC
CDR3aa: CASRGQENYGYTF

d_gene: -
j_gene: TRBJ2-7
v_gene: TRBV4-2
abundance: -
CDR3nt: TGTGCCAGCAGCCAAGGCCAGGGAGGTCCCTACGAGCAGTACTTC
CDR3aa: CASSQGQGGPYEQYF

d_gene: TRBD1
j_gene: TRBJ2-7
v_gene: TRBV5-1
abundance: -
CDR3nt: TGCGCCAGCAGCTGGAATTCGGACAGGGGGCCCCCCTACGAGCAGTACTTC
CDR3aa: CASSWNSDRGPPYEQYF

d_gene: -
j_gene: TRBJ2-7
v_gene: TRBV28
abundance: -
CDR3nt: TGTGCCAGCGCATTAGCCCCTAGCGAGCAGTACTTC
CDR3aa: CASALAPSEQYF

d_gene: TRBD2
j_gene: TRBJ2-7
v_gene: TRBV27
abundance: -
CDR3nt: TGTGCCAGCAGTTTAAAGGTCGGGCTAGCGGGAGCCTACGAGCAGTACTTC
CDR3aa: CASSLKVGLAGAYEQYF

d_gene: TRBD2
j_gene: TRBJ2-7
v_gene: TRBV6-5
abundance: -
CDR3nt: TGTGCGTCGACTAGCGTCTCCTACGAGCAGTACTTC
CDR3aa: CASTSVSYEQYF

d_gene: -
j_gene: TRBJ1-3
v_gene: TRBV6-6
abundance: -
CDR3nt: TGTGCCAGCAGTTACTCAGGGAGCGGAAACACCATATATTTT
CDR3aa: CASSYSGSGNTIYF

d_gene: -
j_gene: TRBJ1-1
v_gene: TRBV9
abundance: -
CDR3nt: TGTGCCAGCAGCACCCGCACAGGAAGGAACACTGAAGCTTTCTTT
CDR3aa: CASSTRTGRNTEAFF

d_gene: -
j_gene: TRBJ2-1
v_gene: TRBV12-3/TRBV12-4
abundance: -
CDR3nt: TGTGCCAGCAGTTTATTTGCGGTAGAGCAGTTCTTC
CDR3aa: CASSLFAVEQFF

d_gene: -
j_gene: TRBJ1-3
v_gene: TRBV5-4
abundance: -
CDR3nt: TGTGCCAGCAGGTCCCGGGTCGAAGGGGATGGAAACACCATATATTTT
CDR3aa: CASRSRVEGDGNTIYF

d_gene: -
j_gene: TRBJ2-5
v_gene: TRBV15
abundance: once
CDR3nt: TGTGCCACCAGCAGAGATCCGCGGGAGACCCAGTACTTC
CDR3aa: CATSRDPRETQYF

d_gene: -
j_gene: TRBJ2-2
v_gene: TRBV11-3
abundance: -
CDR3nt: TGTGCCAGCAGCTTACAGGAAGTCGGGGAGCTGTTTTTT
CDR3aa: CASSLQEVGELFF

d_gene: -
j_gene: TRBJ2-7
v_gene: TRBV28
abundance: -
CDR3nt: TGTGCCAGCACGAGGAGGTACGAGCAGTACTTC
CDR3aa: CASTRRYEQYF

d_gene: -
j_gene: TRBJ1-2
v_gene: TRBV5-1
abundance: -
CDR3nt: TGCGCCAGCAGCTTGCTTCAGGGCTATGGCTACACCTTC
CDR3aa: CASSLLQGYGYTF

d_gene: -
j_gene: TRBJ2-7
v_gene: TRBV24-1
abundance: -
CDR3nt: TGTGCCACCAGTGATTCGAGGGAATGCGAGCAGTACTTC
CDR3aa: CATSDSRECEQYF

d_gene: TRBD2
j_gene: TRBJ2-5
v_gene: TRBV19
abundance: -
CDR3nt: TGTGCCAGTACGGTGACTAGCGACTACCAAGAGACCCAGTACTTC
CDR3aa: CASTVTSDYQETQYF

d_gene: TRBD2
j_gene: TRBJ2-1
v_gene: TRBV27
abundance: -
CDR3nt: TGTGCCAGCAGTTATTCGACTAGCGGGAGTAATGAGCAGTTCTTC
CDR3aa: CASSYSTSGSNEQFF

d_gene: TRBD1
j_gene: TRBJ2-1
v_gene: TRBV9
abundance: once
CDR3nt: TGTGCCAGCAGCGTAGATCAGGGGGCGGGTGAGCAGTTCTTC
CDR3aa: CASSVDQGAGEQFF

d_gene: -
j_gene: TRBJ1-4
v_gene: TRBV7-8
abundance: -
CDR3nt: TGTGCCAGCAGCACCCAGGTTCATCCAGGGGAAAAACTGTTTTTT
CDR3aa: CASSTQVHPGEKLFF

d_gene: -
j_gene: TRBJ1-5
v_gene: TRBV7-9
abundance: -
CDR3nt: TGTGCCAGCAGCTCAGATGATCAGCCCCAGCATTTT
CDR3aa: CASSSDDQPQHF

d_gene: TRBD1
j_gene: TRBJ2-7
v_gene: TRBV18
abundance: -
CDR3nt: TGTGCCAGCTCACCACCGACAGGGGGGGGCGAGCAGTACTTC
CDR3aa: CASSPPTGGGEQYF

d_gene: -
j_gene: TRBJ1-3
v_gene: TRBV30
abundance: -
CDR3nt: TGTGCCTGGAGTGTTGGGCAGGGGAGAAACACCATATATTTT
CDR3aa: CAWSVGQGRNTIYF

d_gene: -
j_gene: TRBJ2-3
v_gene: TRBV7-9
abundance: -
CDR3nt: TGTGCCAGCAGCGCCAGGGGGGAAGATACGCAGTATTTT
CDR3aa: CASSARGEDTQYF

d_gene: -
j_gene: TRBJ1-1
v_gene: TRBV5-5
abundance: -
CDR3nt: TGTGCCAGCAGCTTGCCAGGTATGAACACTGAAGCTTTCTTT
CDR3aa: CASSLPGMNTEAFF

d_gene: TRBD1
j_gene: TRBJ2-3
v_gene: TRBV19
abundance: once
CDR3nt: TGTGCCACTGCGGGACAGGGGTTAGATACGCAGTATTTT
CDR3aa: CATAGQGLDTQYF

d_gene: -
j_gene: TRBJ2-2
v_gene: TRBV6-4
abundance: -
CDR3nt: TGTGCCAGCAAGCTCTGGGACTTCACCGGGGAGCTGTTTTTT
CDR3aa: CASKLWDFTGELFF

d_gene: TRBD1
j_gene: TRBJ1-5
v_gene: TRBV30
abundance: -
CDR3nt: TGTGCCTGGAGAACGGGACAGGAGATCAATCAGCCCCAGCATTTT
CDR3aa: CAWRTGQEINQPQHF

d_gene: TRBD1
j_gene: TRBJ1-3
v_gene: TRBV11-2
abundance: few
CDR3nt: TGTGCCAGCAGCGTTGGGACAGGGCGGACTGGAAACACCATATATTTT
CDR3aa: CASSVGTGRTGNTIYF

d_gene: TRBD1
j_gene: TRBJ2-7
v_gene: TRBV18
abundance: -
CDR3nt: TGTGCCAGCTCTCCTACTCCGGGACAGGGACGGTCCTACGAGCAGTACTTC
CDR3aa: CASSPTPGQGRSYEQYF

d_gene: -
j_gene: TRBJ2-1
v_gene: TRBV7-3
abundance: -
CDR3nt: TGTGCCAGCAGCTCAGAAGGGGCTTCCTACAATGAGCAGTTCTTC
CDR3aa: CASSSEGASYNEQFF

d_gene: TRBD1
j_gene: TRBJ2-1
v_gene: TRBV18
abundance: -
CDR3nt: TGTGCCAGCTCCCGGGACAGAGACAATGAGCAGTTCTTC
CDR3aa: CASSRDRDNEQFF

d_gene: TRBD1
j_gene: TRBJ2-5
v_gene: TRBV7-7
abundance: -
CDR3nt: TGTGCTAGCAGCTTAGGGACAGGGGGCGCCGAGACCCAGTACTTC
CDR3aa: CASSLGTGGAETQYF

d_gene: -
j_gene: TRBJ2-1
v_gene: TRBV7-9
abundance: once
CDR3nt: TGTGCCAGCAGCCGGGACCCGGGGGAAAATGAGCAGTTCTTC
CDR3aa: CASSRDPGENEQFF

d_gene: -
j_gene: TRBJ2-5
v_gene: TRBV7-9
abundance: -
CDR3nt: TGTGCCAGCAGCCAAGAGATAGAGACCCAGTACTTC
CDR3aa: CASSQEIETQYF

d_gene: TRBD2
j_gene: TRBJ2-3
v_gene: TRBV11-3
abundance: -
CDR3nt: TGTGCCAGCAGCCAGGGACTAGCGGGCACAGATACGCAGTATTTT
CDR3aa: CASSQGLAGTDTQYF

d_gene: TRBD1
j_gene: TRBJ1-2
v_gene: TRBV5-4
abundance: -
CDR3nt: TGTGCCAGCAGCCCCCCCGGGACAGGGGCGGGGGGCTACACCTTC
CDR3aa: CASSPPGTGAGGYTF

d_gene: -
j_gene: TRBJ2-3
v_gene: TRBV21-1
abundance: -
CDR3nt: TGTGCCAGCAGCAAAGTACGGGCAGAACTAGACACAGATACGCAGTATTTT
CDR3aa: CASSKVRAELDTDTQYF

d_gene: TRBD2
j_gene: TRBJ2-1
v_gene: TRBV12-3/TRBV12-4
abundance: -
CDR3nt: TGTGCCAGCAGGATGGGACTAAGCAATGAGCAGTTCTTC
CDR3aa: CASRMGLSNEQFF

d_gene: TRBD2
j_gene: TRBJ2-2
v_gene: TRBV18
abundance: -
CDR3nt: TGTGCCAGCTCACCACCTAGCGGGGGGGCCACCGGGGAGCTGTTTTTT
CDR3aa: CASSPPSGGATGELFF

d_gene: -
j_gene: TRBJ2-5
v_gene: TRBV27
abundance: -
CDR3nt: TGTGCCAGCAGTTGGGGGGGCCAGGGGCCCGGGGAGACCCAGTACTTC
CDR3aa: CASSWGGQGPGETQYF

d_gene: TRBD1
j_gene: TRBJ2-7
v_gene: TRBV3-1/TRBV3-2
abundance: -
CDR3nt: TGTGCCAGCAGCCAAGGGACAGGGCGCTTTCTTCCCTACGAGCAGTACTTC
CDR3aa: CASSQGTGRFLPYEQYF

d_gene: TRBD2
j_gene: TRBJ2-3
v_gene: TRBV6-5
abundance: -
CDR3nt: TGTGCCAGCAGTTACAAGCGGGAGGGCCAGCAGTATTTT
CDR3aa: CASSYKREGQQYF

d_gene: -
j_gene: TRBJ2-5
v_gene: TRBV5-1
abundance: once
CDR3nt: TGCGCCAGCAGCCTAAAGACAGGAAAAGAGACCCAGTACTTC
CDR3aa: CASSLKTGKETQYF

d_gene: -
j_gene: TRBJ2-6
v_gene: TRBV9
abundance: -
CDR3nt: TGTGCCAGCAGCGCGTTACCCGGGGTGAGCTTGGCCAACGTCCTGACTTTC
CDR3aa: CASSALPGVSLANVLTF

d_gene: TRBD1
j_gene: TRBJ2-2
v_gene: TRBV7-8
abundance: once
CDR3nt: TGTGCCAGCAGCTTTAGGGGACAGGGAACCGGGGAGCTGTTTTTT
CDR3aa: CASSFRGQGTGELFF

d_gene: -
j_gene: TRBJ2-1
v_gene: TRBV10-1
abundance: -
CDR3nt: TGCGCCAGCAGTGAGCGTGGGGGCCCAAACAATGAGCAGTTCTTC
CDR3aa: CASSERGGPNNEQFF

d_gene: -
j_gene: TRBJ1-5
v_gene: TRBV18
abundance: -
CDR3nt: TGTGCCAGCTCACCCGGCTGGGAGGTCAATCAGCCCCAGCATTTT
CDR3aa: CASSPGWEVNQPQHF

d_gene: -
j_gene: TRBJ2-1
v_gene: TRBV28
abundance: -
CDR3nt: TGTGCCAGCACCACTGGGGGGGGGCCCTACAATGAGCAGTTCTTC
CDR3aa: CASTTGGGPYNEQFF

d_gene: TRBD1
j_gene: TRBJ1-2
v_gene: TRBV18
abundance: few
CDR3nt: TGTGCCAGCCAAAAGGGGGGACAGGGGACCGTTGGCTACACCTTC
CDR3aa: CASQKGGQGTVGYTF

d_gene: -
j_gene: TRBJ2-7
v_gene: TRBV28
abundance: -
CDR3nt: TGTGCCAGCATGGCAGGCAGCTCCTACGAGCAGTACTTC
CDR3aa: CASMAGSSYEQYF

d_gene: -
j_gene: TRBJ2-3
v_gene: TRBV24-1
abundance: -
CDR3nt: TGTGCCACCAGTGATTTGGGCAGGGGCTTACCTAGCACAGATACGCAGTATTTT
CDR3aa: CATSDLGRGLPSTDTQYF

d_gene: TRBD1
j_gene: TRBJ2-1
v_gene: TRBV14
abundance: -
CDR3nt: TGTGCCAGCAGTAGGAGGGACAGGTACAATGAGCAGTTCTTC
CDR3aa: CASSRRDRYNEQFF

d_gene: -
j_gene: TRBJ1-6
v_gene: TRBV9
abundance: medium-sized
CDR3nt: TGTGCCAGCGGGGCGCATGATAATTCACCCCTCCACTTT
CDR3aa: CASGAHDNSPLHF

d_gene: TRBD1
j_gene: TRBJ2-3
v_gene: TRBV10-1
abundance: -
CDR3nt: TGCGCCAGTAATAAGGGACAGGGCACAGATACGCAGTATTTT
CDR3aa: CASNKGQGTDTQYF

d_gene: TRBD1
j_gene: TRBJ1-3
v_gene: TRBV18
abundance: -
CDR3nt: TGTGCCAGCTCACCAGATACAGGGGCTGGAAACACCATATATTTT
CDR3aa: CASSPDTGAGNTIYF

d_gene: -
j_gene: TRBJ2-7
v_gene: TRBV20-1
abundance: few
CDR3nt: TGCAGTGCTAGAAACGGCTACGAGCAGTACTTC
CDR3aa: CSARNGYEQYF

d_gene: TRBD2
j_gene: TRBJ2-7
v_gene: TRBV24-1
abundance: -
CDR3nt: TGTGCCACCTCGGCGGGAGGGTCCCACGAGCAGTACTTC
CDR3aa: CATSAGGSHEQYF